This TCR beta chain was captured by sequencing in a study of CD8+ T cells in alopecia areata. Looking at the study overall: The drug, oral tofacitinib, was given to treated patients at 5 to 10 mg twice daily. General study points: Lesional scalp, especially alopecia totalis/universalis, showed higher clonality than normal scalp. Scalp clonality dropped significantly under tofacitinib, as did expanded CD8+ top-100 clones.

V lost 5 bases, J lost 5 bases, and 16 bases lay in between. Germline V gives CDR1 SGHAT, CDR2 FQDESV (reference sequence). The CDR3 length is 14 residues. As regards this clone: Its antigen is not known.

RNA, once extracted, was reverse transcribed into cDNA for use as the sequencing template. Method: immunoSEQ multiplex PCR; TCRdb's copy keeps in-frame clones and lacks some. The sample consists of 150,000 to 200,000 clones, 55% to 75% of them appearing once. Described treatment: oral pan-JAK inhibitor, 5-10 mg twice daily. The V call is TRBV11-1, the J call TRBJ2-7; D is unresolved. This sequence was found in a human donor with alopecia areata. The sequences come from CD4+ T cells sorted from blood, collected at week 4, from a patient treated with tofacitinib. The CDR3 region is CASSTRGVDDEQYF. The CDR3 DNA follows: TGTGCCAGCAGCACCCGTGGGGTAGATGACGAGCAGTACTTC.